This TCR beta chain was obtained from a study of blood T cell repertoires in COVID-19. About the study: The United States, Italy and Spain were the sources of the acute and convalescent COVID-19 samples.

The age range of participants was about 18 to 89 years, with residence in approximately 25 US areas. The V end was cut by 0 bases, the J end by 7 bases, with 16 bases between. The CDR3 sequence is 16 residues long. The V gene's germline CDR1 is ENHRY and CDR2 SYGVKD. Per the original methods: Estimates of nucleated cell counts were drawn from the amplification of reference gene primers. TCRdb keeps only in-frame clones here, not all; method: immunoSEQ multiplex PCR. The D gene and trimming were derived from the DNA, and the V and J assignments and clone size from that table. The sample yields 300,000 to 450,000 clones, more than 70% seen once.

The sequenced sample consisted of PBMCs or T cells enriched from blood (not recorded which). This chain joins TRBV10-3 and TRBJ1-5; D is possibly TRBD1 (5 bases). This clonotype was obtained from a woman aged 18-35 years who had recovered from COVID-19. The CDR3 protein is CAISESTGGLGQPQHF. CDR3 coding DNA: TGTGCCATCAGTGAGTCGACGGGGGGGTTAGGGCAGCCCCAGCATTTT.